The 20 T cell receptor beta chains in this list originate from one sample, sequenced in a study of blood T cells in healthy people across ages. A sample-barcoded 5' primer and a J-beta primer mix were used in a second PCR of roughly 7 to 12 cycles. TCRdb reprocessed the 5' RACE reads via MiXCR and lists one record per CDR3 protein. Here the sample spans about 400,000 distinct CDR3 sequences, 45% to 60% being singletons. The sample comprised blood. The receptors stem from a man aged 60 to 69 in good health.

The chain carries TRBV7-2 and TRBJ2-5; D is unclear. CDR3 length: 16 amino acids. Germline V gene data show CDR1 as SGHTA and CDR2 as FQGNSA. Trimming removed 7 bases from V and 4 bases from J, with 22 bases in between. The CDR3 spells CASNKVGSNPPETQYF. The CDR3 DNA reads TGTGCCAGCAATAAGGTCGGGTCCAATCCCCCAGAGACCCAGTACTTC.

The gene calls are TRBV9 and TRBJ2-7; TRBD1 might be the D (5 bases). Per germline, CDR1 SGDLS and CDR2 YYNGEE. There are 16 residues in the CDR3. Trimming took off 0 bases at V and 1 base at J, with 14 bases between the two ends. The CDR3 coding sequence is TGTGCCAGCAGCGTAGGTGCCAGGGATCTTTCCTACGAGCAGTACTTC. Translating gives CASSVGARDLSYEQYF.

A note on this clonotype: Since a much larger clone is just one base distant, this may be a read error. This chain uses TRBV20-1 with TRBJ2-5; D is undetermined. This CDR3 has 12 residues. Germline loops: CDR1 DFQATT, CDR2 SNEGSKA (reference sequence). Here the CDR3 DNA reads TGCAGTGCTGGAGACGCGATCAGCCCACCGTACTTC. Translated, it gives CSAGDAISPPYF.

The CDR3 spells CASTLGGGVSSPLHF. The CDR3 coding sequence is TGTGCCAGCACCTTGGGCGGGGGGGTCAGTTCACCCCTCCACTTT. This chain joins TRBV7-2 and TRBJ1-6; tentatively, D is TRBD1 (5 bases). The CDR3 consists of 15 residues. Germline CDR1 SGHTA, CDR2 FQGNSA. Trimming pared 7 bases from V and 9 bases from J, leaving 19 bases between.

This chain connects TRBV12-3 or TRBV12-4 to TRBJ2-7; 9 bases align to TRBD2. With the DNA end fitting TRBJ2-5 better, the J assignment may be wrong. This CDR3 region has 17 residues. This CDR3 is CASSHGLATRTGETQYF. The CDR3 DNA sequence: TGTGCCAGCAGTCACGGACTAGCGACCCGGACGGGAGAGACCCAGTACTTC.

This clonotype was found a few times. V and J are TRBV20-1 and TRBJ2-5; D ambiguous. Germline CDR1 reads DFQATT; CDR2 reads SNEGSKA (reference sequence). The CDR3 has 15 residues. Trimming pared 5 bases from V and 2 bases from J, leaving 18 bases between. The CDR3 spells CSAGYRVVMQETQYF. The CDR3 DNA follows: TGCAGTGCTGGGTATAGGGTCGTGATGCAAGAGACCCAGTACTTC.

The chain couples TRBV7-8 to TRBJ1-1; D is ambiguous. The CDR3 runs to 14 residues. V was shortened by 1 base and J by 4 bases, with 10 bases between the two germline ends. CDR1 and CDR2 from the germline V gene are SGHVS and FQNEAQ. The CDR3 sequence: CASSLEGGVTEAFF. The CDR3 coding sequence is TGTGCCAGCAGCTTAGAGGGTGGCGTCACTGAAGCTTTCTTT.

This clonotype showed up many times. The chain combines TRBV21-1 with TRBJ1-1; TRBD1 was called by the table and not checked on the DNA. TRBV21-1 is an annotated pseudogene. The CDR3 is 15 amino acids. The chain's CDR3 is CASSTGQGVEGEAFF. Written as DNA, the CDR3 is TGTGCCAGCAGCACCGGACAGGGTGTGGAGGGTGAAGCTTTCTTT.

The chain links TRBV6-5 to TRBJ2-5, with TRBD1 matching 10 bases. The DNA end is a closer match to TRBJ2-7, so the J assignment may be wrong. The length of the CDR3 is 14 residues. CDR1 and CDR2 (germline): MNHEY, SVGAGI. For the CDR3, the DNA is TGTGCCAGCAGGACAGGGGGCGGTATAGGCGAGCAGTACTTC. Translating gives CASRTGGGIGEQYF.

The sample holds a few counts of this clonotype. The chain has TRBV6-1 and TRBJ1-2, with D unresolved. V lost 7 bases and J lost 7, with 10 bases in between. Germline V CDR1 and CDR2: MNHNS, SASEGT. The CDR3 has 11 amino acids. The CDR3 is CASKNLGGYTF. The CDR3 region has the DNA TGTGCCAGCAAAAACCTCGGTGGCTACACCTTC.

The gene calls are TRBV21-1 and TRBJ2-1; the D call TRBD2 from the table was never checked on the DNA. TRBV21-1 counts as a pseudogene. The CDR3 is made up of 18 amino acids. As DNA, the CDR3 is TGTGCCAGCAGCAAAGAACTGCTAGCGGAGATCCCTGGGAATGAGCAGTTCTTC. Protein sequence: CASSKELLAEIPGNEQFF.

This rearrangement joins TRBV6-5 to TRBJ2-4, with 7 bases aligning to TRBD1. Looked up from germline, CDR1 is MNHEY and CDR2 is SVGAGI. There are 14 residues in the CDR3. Trimming took 5 bases from V and 9 from J; bases not matched to a gene: 10. CDR3 sequence reads: CASSNSQGSVIQYF. The CDR3 DNA reads as TGTGCCAGCAGTAATTCACAGGGGAGCGTCATTCAGTACTTC.

The CDR3 loop is CSARDRQGRRYGYTF. CDR3 DNA: TGCAGTGCTAGAGATCGACAGGGACGTAGGTATGGCTACACCTTC. This sequence joins TRBV20-1 and TRBJ1-2; TRBD1 matches 7 bases. This CDR3 is 15 amino acids long. Germline V gene lookup returns CDR1 DFQATT and CDR2 SNEGSKA (reference sequence). V lost 0 bases, J lost 5 bases, and 9 bases stayed unmatched.

The chain couples TRBV20-1 to TRBJ2-3, with 9 bases fitting TRBD2. Germline CDR1 reads DFQATT; CDR2 reads SNEGSKA (reference sequence). With 3 bases clipped from V and 9 bases from J, the junction kept 4 bases outside the gene matches. The CDR3 consists of 12 residues. CDR3 residues: CSARVAGVTQYF. The CDR3 nucleotides are TGCAGTGCTAGGGTAGCGGGAGTGACGCAGTATTTT.

The V gene is TRBV12-3 or TRBV12-4, the J gene TRBJ2-7; a weak D match, TRBD2 (6 bases). The CDR3 runs to 15 residues. The V and J ends lost 4 bases and 0 bases respectively, with 13 bases between them. The DNA of the CDR3 is TGTGCCAGCAGTTGGACGATCGGGGGCTCCTACGAGCAGTACTTC. Translated, it gives CASSWTIGGSYEQYF.

This clonotype was seen once. The chain links TRBV20-1 to TRBJ2-4; 7 bases are shared with TRBD2. V lost 0 bases and J lost 1; bases outside the gene matches: 9. The CDR3 is 17 amino acids. Germline CDR1 is DFQATT and CDR2 is SNEGSKA (reference sequence). In DNA, the CDR3 is TGCAGTGCTAGAGATTTTGGCCGGGGGGAGGCCAAAAACATTCAGTACTTC. Residues: CSARDFGRGEAKNIQYF.

V and J are TRBV11-1 and TRBJ2-1; 7 bases agree with TRBD2. Germline CDR1 and CDR2: SGHAT and FQDESV (reference sequence). Unmatched junction bases numbered 6, after V lost 3 bases and J lost 7 bases. This CDR3 comprises 14 residues. Here the CDR3 DNA reads TGTGCCAGCAGCTTGGCGGGAGAGAGTAATGAGCAGTTCTTC. Residues: CASSLAGESNEQFF. The complete variable domain, with remaining parts taken from reference TRBV11-1 and TRBJ2-1, reads EAEVAQSPRYKITEKSQAVAFWCDPISGHATLYWYRQILGQGPELLVQFQDESVVDDSQLPKDRFSAERLKGVDSTLKIQPAELGDSAMYLCASSLAGESNEQFFGPGTRLTVL.

The V gene is TRBV7-9, the J gene TRBJ1-4; weak D call: TRBD1 (6 bases). CDR1 and CDR2 from the germline V gene are SEHNR and FQNEAQ (reference sequence). Deletions cut 5 bases from V and 3 bases from J, with 16 bases between. The CDR3 has 16 residues. DNA for the CDR3: TGTGCCAGCAGCGGGGGGGACACATCGGCTAATGAAAAACTGTTTTTT. Its protein product is CASSGGDTSANEKLFF.

This clonotype was observed many times. The rearrangement joins TRBV29-1 to TRBJ2-5, with 9 bases lining up with TRBD1. CDR1 and CDR2 (germline): SQVTM, ANQGSEA. V was pared by 4 bases and J by 7 bases, with 4 bases of the junction left unmatched. The CDR3 spans 12 residues. CDR3 region: CSVGDRAGTQYF. The CDR3 nucleotides are TGCAGCGTTGGGGACAGGGCCGGGACCCAGTACTTC. The entire variable domain, with the rest obtained from reference TRBV29-1 and TRBJ2-5, is as follows: SAVISQKPSRDICQRGTSLTIQCQVDSQVTMMFWYRQQPGQSLTLIATANQGSEATYESGFVIDKFPISRPNLTFSTLTVSNMSPEDSSIYLCSVGDRAGTQYFGPGTRLLVL.

V gene TRBV2 combines with J gene TRBJ1-2; a weak D match, TRBD1 (6 bases). Trimming shortened V by 4 bases and J by 6 bases, and 15 bases separated the two germline ends. From germline, CDR1 is SNHLY and CDR2 FYNNEI. The CDR3 is 14 residues long. The CDR3 nucleotides read TGTGCCAGCAGTGTCGGCCAACAGGGACATGGCTACACCTTC. Amino acid sequence: CASSVGQQGHGYTF.